The clone carrying this T cell receptor (beta chain) was detected only a few times. Its antigen is not known. As every portion of the isolated RNA was reverse transcribed, the sequencing read expressed TCRB transcripts. Repertoires were generated with immunoSEQ multiplex PCR, while TCRdb's copy carries only in-frame clones and drops some. This sample has 500,000 to 800,000 clones, with 12% found just once. This record comes from a study of beta chain features in type 1 diabetes. Whole-study context: Under 140,000,000 sorted cells were examined across all samples. Study-wide results and limits: Significant though moderate, a shortening of TCRB CDR3s appeared in all four CD4+ subsets of Type 1 diabetes patients. The study found that naive, central memory and Treg TCRB repertoires appeared more similar in patients than in healthy donors.

CDR3 length: 17 residues. J gave up 1 base and V 5 bases, and 11 bases lay outside the gene matches. Germline V gene data show CDR1 as SGHTA and CDR2 as FQGNSA. Sequenced sample: naive CD4+ T cells from blood. V is TRBV7-2 and J is TRBJ2-3; 8 bases are a match to TRBD2. This receptor was obtained from a man aged 25 to 45 with type 1 diabetes. The CDR3 protein is CASSPPGGGVGTDTQYF. The CDR3 DNA reads as TGTGCCAGCAGCCCTCCCGGGGGGGGTGTGGGCACAGATACGCAGTATTTT.